This T cell receptor (beta chain) was recovered during a study of PD-1 blockade in classical Hodgkin lymphoma. Findings of the study overall: Some patients began nivolumab under 1 year after ASCT. These patients were excluded from later analyses. Still unresolved is the cause of the repertoire differences, which may be disease activity or prior therapy. It was CD4+ TCR diversity, not CD8+, that rose significantly by C4D1.

With respect to this clone: The antigen is undetermined.

This sample's time point: cycle 4 day 1 (C4D1), after 6 weeks of nivolumab. Brentuximab vedotin exposure varied, and every patient relapsed after autologous stem cell transplantation. The protocol was immunoSEQ multiplex PCR, while the TCRdb copy is restricted to in-frame clones and leaves out a portion. The sample has tens of thousands of clones, about 75% seen once. This TCR derives from a human donor with classical Hodgkin lymphoma. The material sequenced was peripheral blood mononuclear cells (PBMCs), taken before the fourth cycle of nivolumab.

The CDR3 loop reads CASSTMGEAFF. The CDR3 DNA is TGTGCCAGCTCAACCATGGGTGAGGCTTTCTTT. The chain links TRBV18 to TRBJ1-1, with D hard to call. V lost 5 bases and J lost 11, with 12 bases in between. The germline gives CDR1 KGHSH, CDR2 LQKENI. This CDR3 has 11 amino acids.